Sequencing of this T cell receptor beta chain was carried out in a study of T cell repertoires in cytomegalovirus infection. Study summary: Public TCR beta signatures were indicative of both CMV infection and a matching HLA type. General study points: There were HLA-C-restricted CMV-specific TCR beta clonotypes dominating the ex vivo response. CMV carriers having the relevant HLA were flagged by cumulative public TCR beta family frequency.

In TCRdb, the reads were re-called with MiXCR into one record per CDR3 protein. Here the sample spans some 350,000 distinct CDR3 sequences, roughly 20% being singletons. Germline CDR1 and CDR2: SGHTA and FQGNSA. This CDR3 is built from 13 residues. The V segment lost 4 bases and the J segment 4 bases; nucleotides outside the gene matches: 4. Ten or more counts support this clonotype. Its specificity is unknown. The TCR originated in a human donor in good health (CMV status not recorded). Some clones in this sample may be carry-over from other donors' samples. Sequences were obtained from PBMCs. This rearrangement joins TRBV7-2 to TRBJ2-7; 7 bases line up with TRBD2. The CDR3 loop is CASSYASGYEQYF. The CDR3 DNA follows: TGTGCCAGCAGCTATGCTAGCGGTTACGAGCAGTACTTC.